The rows below give T cell receptor beta chains drawn from one sample of a study of shared clonotypes between healthy human individuals. Profiling relied on immunoSEQ multiplex PCR, and the TCRdb table lists in-frame clones only, not all of them. The repertoire holds a few million clones, with over 85% as singletons. The sequenced sample was naive CD4+ T cells sorted from blood. Every receptor here comes from a man younger than 35 in good health. Each CDR3 is given with its conserved first and last residue.

TRBV7-9 CASSRSGKNTGELFF
TRBV5-4 CASRRDRGNSPLHF
TRBV7-9 CASSIRTGTASEKLFF
TRBV5-6 CASSLMTGRYSNQPQHF
TRBV18 CASSLQSLAGFSPLHF
TRBV6-1 CASSEHGTEQYF
TRBV2 CASNYGDRQPQHF
TRBV11-2 CASSTGPIQYF
TRBV4-2 CASSRFGTSGRALETQYF
TRBV28 CASSFGDPGYEQYF
TRBV7-6 CASSLFSGGSGANVLTF
TRBV7-2 CASRFPKAQEQFF
TRBV5-8 CASSLSGLGIEKLFF
TRBV18 CASSPRQGDGNTIYF
TRBV27 CASSSLGLLAHEQYF
TRBV5-6 CASSLLRDSSYEQYF
TRBV19 CASSIPGRADTQYF
TRBV28 CASSGGTINYEQYF
TRBV6-5 CASSQILSGANVLTF
TRBV28 CASSPRTSGAYEQYF
TRBV6-5 CASSYSIPGQGEKLFF
TRBV19 CASSGLGQIQETQYF
TRBV28 CASSLYRGETEAFF
TRBV2 CASSPGTGWYF
TRBV25-1 CASSEIRNEQFF
TRBV10-3 CAISPGLAGGPGTDTQYF
TRBV18 CASSPRDNSYEQYF
TRBV6-1 CASSGWSDDGGITYGYTF
TRBV28 CASSLGMVGRRNTEAFF
TRBV10-3 CAISDTLNTEAFF
TRBV7-6 CASSLVGGSSYNSPLHF
TRBV7-2 CASSMGQGANTIYF
TRBV6-4 CASSDVAGGLNQETQYF
TRBV19 CASSSQGGATEAFF
TRBV19 CASSMETGISEQYF
TRBV9 CASSVGQGIGGTEAFF
TRBV5-3 CARSQGDSPGPYEQYF
TRBV29-1 CSVGGVNTEAFF
TRBV10-3 CAIGGQGAGELFF
TRBV18 CASSIADIRRNEQYF
TRBV2 CASSFTYEQYF
TRBV10-1 CASSEWVMGTQYF
TRBV7-9 CASSLANRGTDTQYF
TRBV7-2 CATAQSPGNEKLFF
TRBV7-6 CASSLEGQGNSPLHF
TRBV6-5 CASSYRSGNTIYF